A selection of T cell receptor beta chains follows, all from one sample in a study of OX40 agonist ivuxolimab in advanced cancers. Some clones are missing from TCRdb's copy, which holds only in-frame ones; the method was immunoSEQ multiplex PCR. This sample has about 60,000 clones, with about nine tenths found just once. This specimen consisted of CD4+ or CD8+ T cells sorted from blood, obtained in a trial of the OX40 agonist ivuxolimab. The origin of the receptors is an adult with an advanced solid tumor such as melanoma, head and neck, liver or kidney cancer. Both conserved end residues are part of each CDR3. The order of the fields is clone size, V gene, J gene, D gene, CDR3 DNA, CDR3 protein. D genes are given only for firm matches. Not every row has a clone size; where given, it reads once, few, many or a size class.

>-|TRBV25-1|TRBJ1-6|-
TGTGCCAGCAGTGATTGGGACGCTTCACCCCTCCACTTT
CASSDWDASPLHF
>-|TRBV30|TRBJ2-7|TRBD2
TGTGCCTCTAGCGGGAGGCAATACGAGCAGTACTTC
CASSGRQYEQYF
>-|TRBV11-2|TRBJ2-7|-
TGTGCCAGCAGCGGAGTGAGCTCCTACGAGCAGTACTTC
CASSGVSSYEQYF
>-|TRBV14|TRBJ2-3|TRBD1
TGTGCCAGCAGTCGACAGGGTGCAGATACGCAGTATTTT
CASSRQGADTQYF
>-|TRBV11-3|TRBJ2-7|TRBD2
TGTGCCAGCAGCTTAGATAGCGGGTCCTACGAGCAGTACTTC
CASSLDSGSYEQYF
>-|TRBV9|TRBJ1-2|-
TGTGCCAGCAGCGTAGATGGGGGTTACTATGGCTACACCTTT
CASSVDGGYYGYTF
>-|TRBV5-1|TRBJ2-1|-
TGCGCCAGCAGCTTGGCGGGTGAGCAGTTCTTC
CASSLAGEQFF
>-|TRBV6-4|TRBJ2-2|-
TGTGCCAGCAGCCAACACGACACCGGGGAGCTGTTTTTT
CASSQHDTGELFF
>-|TRBV13|TRBJ1-1|-
TGTGCCAGCAGCTATGTCGGTAATCGCGGCACTGAAGCTTTCTTT
CASSYVGNRGTEAFF
>-|TRBV19|TRBJ2-1|TRBD2
TGTGCCAGTAGTATTGTACTAGCGGGAGCTCCCTCCTACAATGAGCAGTTCTTC
CASSIVLAGAPSYNEQFF
>once|TRBV12-5|TRBJ1-2|-
TGTGCTAGTGGTTGGGGTGGGCGGAGGAGGGCTAACTATGGCTACACCTTC
CASGWGGRRRANYGYTF
>-|TRBV19|TRBJ2-7|-
TGTGCCAGTAGTGAAGGCACTTCCTACGAGCAGTACTTC
CASSEGTSYEQYF
>-|TRBV19|TRBJ1-5|-
TGTGCCAGTAGTATCGGGGTTAATCAGCCCCAGCATTTT
CASSIGVNQPQHF
>-|TRBV4-3|TRBJ2-2|-
TGCGCCAGCAGCTCACAGGGTCAGGGGAACACCGGGGAGCTGTTTTTT
CASSSQGQGNTGELFF
>-|TRBV4-1|TRBJ1-2|-
TGCGCCAGCAGCCGGACGGATTATGGCTACACCTTC
CASSRTDYGYTF
>-|TRBV27|TRBJ2-2|-
TGTGCCAGCAGTTGGGGGGCGACCGGGGAGCTGTTTTTT
CASSWGATGELFF
>-|TRBV28|TRBJ2-3|TRBD1
TGTGCCAGCAGCACTAGACAGGGCGCCCCAGATACGCAGTATTTT
CASSTRQGAPDTQYF
>-|TRBV6-1|TRBJ2-7|-
TGTGCCAGCAGTGAAACAGGGGGCGGCGAGCGGGGGTCCTACGAGCAGTACTTC
CASSETGGGERGSYEQYF
>-|TRBV7-9|TRBJ2-5|-
TGTGCCAGCAGCTTAGCGCCTAGGGGATGGGAGACCCAGTACTTC
CASSLAPRGWETQYF
>-|TRBV28|TRBJ1-4|TRBD1
TGTGCCAGCAGTCTAGGACAGGGAGCTTCTAATGAAAAACTGTTTTTT
CASSLGQGASNEKLFF
>-|TRBV6-1|TRBJ2-1|TRBD2
TGTGCCAGCAGTGAAACCGGGACTAGCCCTTACAATGAGCAGTTCTTC
CASSETGTSPYNEQFF
>-|TRBV28|TRBJ2-1|TRBD2
TGTGCCAGCAGTTTGACGGTAGCGGGAGGGTCATTAAATGAGCAGTTCTTC
CASSLTVAGGSLNEQFF
>-|TRBV6-4|TRBJ2-1|TRBD2
TGTGCCAGCCTCACTAGCGAGCGGGAGGCCTCCTACAATGAGCAGTTCTTC
CASLTSEREASYNEQFF
>-|TRBV11-3|TRBJ2-7|-
TGTGCCAGCAGCCCAACAGCGGCCCTGGGGGGCGGAGCCCCCTACGAGCAGTACTTC
CASSPTAALGGGAPYEQYF
>-|TRBV7-2|TRBJ2-1|-
TGTGCCAGCAGCTCCGGGACACCTCTCATGGTCCATGAGCAGTTCTTC
CASSSGTPLMVHEQFF
>-|TRBV10-1|TRBJ2-1|-
TGCGCCAGCAGTGAGACCGGGACACCAAATGAGCAGTTCTTC
CASSETGTPNEQFF
>-|TRBV5-1|TRBJ2-1|TRBD2
TGCGCCAGTGGGACTACCCCTGGATATGAGCAGTTCTTC
CASGTTPGYEQFF
>-|TRBV19|TRBJ2-7|TRBD2
TGTGCCAGTAGCCGGGGACTAGCGTCCGCCTACGAGCAGTACTTC
CASSRGLASAYEQYF
>-|TRBV27|TRBJ1-2|TRBD1
TGTGCCAGCAGTCTACAGGGGGACTATGGCTACACCTTC
CASSLQGDYGYTF
>-|TRBV12-5|TRBJ2-1|-
TGTGCTAGTGGTCCAGGGGACGGGAGCTACAATGAGCAGTTCTTC
CASGPGDGSYNEQFF
>-|TRBV7-2|TRBJ2-1|TRBD2
TGTGCCAGCAGCTTATCTTACTGGGGGGGAAATGAGCAGTTCTTC
CASSLSYWGGNEQFF
>-|TRBV29-1|TRBJ2-2|TRBD1
TGCAGCGCCGCCACAGGGGGCAATTCGAACACCGGGGAGCTGTTTTTT
CSAATGGNSNTGELFF
>-|TRBV28|TRBJ1-1|TRBD1
TGTGCCAGCAGCCAACCGACAGGGGGCCTGAACACTGAAGCTTTCTTT
CASSQPTGGLNTEAFF
>-|TRBV19|TRBJ2-1|TRBD2
TGTGCCAGTACCCCTTTCCTAGCGGGGGTCAATGAGCAGTTCTTC
CASTPFLAGVNEQFF
>-|TRBV28|TRBJ2-1|-
TGTGCCAGCAGTTTTCCCGGAGCCTACAATGAGCAGTTCTTC
CASSFPGAYNEQFF
>-|TRBV7-2|TRBJ2-1|TRBD2
TGTGCCAGCAGGAGGGAGGGGTACAATGAGCAGTTCTTC
CASRREGYNEQFF
>-|TRBV7-9|TRBJ2-2|-
TGTGCCAGCAGCCCGGGACCCGGGGAGCTGTTTTTT
CASSPGPGELFF
>-|TRBV11-2|TRBJ2-7|TRBD2
TGTGCCAGCAGCTTTAATCGGCTAGCGGTCTACGAGCAGTACTTC
CASSFNRLAVYEQYF
>once|TRBV28|TRBJ1-5|-
TGTGCCAGCAGTTTCTATGCCAGCACAAGCAATCAGCCCCAGCATTTT
CASSFYASTSNQPQHF
>once|TRBV19|TRBJ2-7|TRBD2
TGTGCCAGTAGGCTAGCGGGAGGGCTCTACGAGCAGTACTTC
CASRLAGGLYEQYF
>-|TRBV5-1|TRBJ2-7|TRBD1
TGCGCCAGCAGCTTGGCGGACAGGGTATACGAGCAGTACTTC
CASSLADRVYEQYF
>-|TRBV5-4|TRBJ2-1|TRBD2
TGTGCCAGCAGCACCGGACTAGCGGGGTTCGATGAGCAGTTCTTC
CASSTGLAGFDEQFF
>-|TRBV7-8|TRBJ2-7|TRBD2
TGTGCCAGCAGCTTAGCGGATCTAGCGGGAGTATACGAGCAGTACTTC
CASSLADLAGVYEQYF
>few|TRBV7-9|TRBJ2-4|-
TGTGCCAGCAGCTTAGACCGTGTACGGGGGAGGCCCCACCGGTACTTC
CASSLDRVRGRPHRYF
>-|TRBV5-5|TRBJ2-5|TRBD2
TGTGCCAGCAGCGGGGGGGTTAAGGAGACCCAGTACTTC
CASSGGVKETQYF
>once|TRBV7-2|TRBJ2-5|-
TGTGCCAGCAGCTTGCCCACGGGGCAAGAGACCCAGTACTTC
CASSLPTGQETQYF
>-|TRBV19|TRBJ2-7|-
TGTGCCAGTAGTATTCAGGGGAGTTTCTACGAGCAGTACTTC
CASSIQGSFYEQYF
>-|TRBV25-1|TRBJ2-1|TRBD2
TGTGCCAGCACGGGCTGGGGACTAGCGGGGAATGAGCAGTTCTTC
CASTGWGLAGNEQFF
>-|TRBV28|TRBJ2-1|TRBD2
TGTGCCAGCAGTTATCATGAGCTAGCGGGTAAAAAAAATGAGCAGTTCTTC
CASSYHELAGKKNEQFF
>-|TRBV18|TRBJ2-7|-
TGTGCCAGCTCACCATCAACCTACGAGCAGTACTTC
CASSPSTYEQYF
>-|TRBV28|TRBJ1-4|-
TGTGCCAGCAGTTCTCCCGGTACAGGAGAAAAACTGTTTTTT
CASSSPGTGEKLFF
>-|TRBV4-1|TRBJ2-3|TRBD2
TGCGCCAGCAGCCGCACGACTAGCGGTTACACAGATACGCAGTATTTT
CASSRTTSGYTDTQYF
>-|TRBV7-9|TRBJ2-7|TRBD1
TGTGCCAGCAGCCCTCAATTGGGGCAGGGGGTCTACTACGAGCAGTACTTC
CASSPQLGQGVYYEQYF
>-|TRBV11-2|TRBJ2-1|TRBD2
TGTGCCAGCACCACTAGCGGGAGCAATGAGCAGTTCTTC
CASTTSGSNEQFF
>-|TRBV4-1|TRBJ2-5|TRBD2
TGCGCCAGCAGCCAAGATGGGGGACTAAAGTACTTC
CASSQDGGLKYF
>once|TRBV27|TRBJ1-6|-
TGTGCCAGCAGACCGGCCTTTAGCAATTCACCCCTCCACTTT
CASRPAFSNSPLHF
>-|TRBV14|TRBJ1-1|-
TGTGCCAGCAGCCAAGAATCGCGCTTGGTGGCTGAAGCTTTCTTT
CASSQESRLVAEAFF
>-|TRBV6-1|TRBJ2-7|-
TGTGCCAGCAGTGAACATACAGGATGGACCTACGAGCAGTACTTC
CASSEHTGWTYEQYF